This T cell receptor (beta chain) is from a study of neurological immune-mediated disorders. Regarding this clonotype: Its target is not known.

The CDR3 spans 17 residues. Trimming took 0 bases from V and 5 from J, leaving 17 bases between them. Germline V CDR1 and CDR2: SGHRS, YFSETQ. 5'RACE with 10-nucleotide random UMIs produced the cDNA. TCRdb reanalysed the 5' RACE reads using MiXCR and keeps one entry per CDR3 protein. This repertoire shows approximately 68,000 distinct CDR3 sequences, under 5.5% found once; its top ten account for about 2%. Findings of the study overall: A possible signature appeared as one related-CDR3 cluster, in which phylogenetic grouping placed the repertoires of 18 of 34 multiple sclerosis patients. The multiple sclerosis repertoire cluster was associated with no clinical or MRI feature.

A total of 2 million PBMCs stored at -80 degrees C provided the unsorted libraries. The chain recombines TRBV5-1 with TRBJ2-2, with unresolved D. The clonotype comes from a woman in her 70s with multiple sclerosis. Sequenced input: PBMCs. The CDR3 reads CASSLDGSPVVTGELFF. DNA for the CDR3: TGCGCCAGCAGCTTGGATGGCAGCCCAGTGGTTACCGGGGAGCTGTTTTTT. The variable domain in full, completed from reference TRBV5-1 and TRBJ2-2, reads KAGVTQTPRYLIKTRGQQVTLSCSPISGHRSVSWYQQTPGQGLQFLFEYFSETQRNKGNFPGRFSGRQFSNSRSEMNVSTLELGDSALYLCASSLDGSPVVTGELFFGEGSRLTVL.